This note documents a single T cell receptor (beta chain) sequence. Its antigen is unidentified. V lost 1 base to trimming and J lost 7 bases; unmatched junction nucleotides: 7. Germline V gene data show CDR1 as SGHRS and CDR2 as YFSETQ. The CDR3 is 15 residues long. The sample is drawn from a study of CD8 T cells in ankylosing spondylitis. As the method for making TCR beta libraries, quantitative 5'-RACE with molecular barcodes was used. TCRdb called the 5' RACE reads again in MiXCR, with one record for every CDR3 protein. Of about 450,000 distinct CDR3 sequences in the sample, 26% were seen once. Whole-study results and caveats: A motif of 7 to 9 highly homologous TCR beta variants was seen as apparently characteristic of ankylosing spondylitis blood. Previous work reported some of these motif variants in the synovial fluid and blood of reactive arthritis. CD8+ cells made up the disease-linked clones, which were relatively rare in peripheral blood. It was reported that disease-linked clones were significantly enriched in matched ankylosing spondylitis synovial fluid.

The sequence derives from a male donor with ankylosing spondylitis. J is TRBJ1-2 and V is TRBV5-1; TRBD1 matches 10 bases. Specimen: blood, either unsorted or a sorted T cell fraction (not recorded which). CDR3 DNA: TGCGCCAGCAGCTTGACCGGGACAGGGGCTACTGGCTACACCTTC. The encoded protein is CASSLTGTGATGYTF.